By proportion, the clone carrying this TCR delta chain is medium-sized. The sample holds other DNA sequences that translate to the same CDR3. Germline assignment: CDR1 GEAIGNYY and CDR2 EKD. V lost 0 bases, J lost 0 bases, and 4 bases stayed unmatched. The CDR3 length is 16 residues. TCRdb re-identified clones in the RT-PCR reads via CATT. The data show roughly 3,000 delta-chain clones, with 2.5% to 3.5% seen just once and about 40% held by the top ten. This record comes from a study of gamma-delta T cells after stem cell transplantation. The sequenced material came from gamma-delta T cells. The clonotype originates from a human donor. It is not recorded whose cells these are; they may come from a transplant donor. The V and J genes are TRDV2 and TRDJ1, with 9 bases fitting TRDD3. The CDR3 protein is CACDTLLGENTDKLIF. In nucleotides, the CDR3 is TGTGCCTGTGACACCCTACTGGGGGAGAACACCGATAAACTCATCTTT.